This TCR beta chain was recovered during a study of T-cell reconstitution after alpha-beta-depleted transplantation in children. Overall study results and limits: Newly produced T cells mostly accounted for T-cell counts and diversity one year post-transplant. Surviving thymic progenitors and recipient T cells were the source of high TCRbeta diversity at day 60 in some patients. Expanded graft clones numbering several hundred reportedly gave rise to alpha-beta T cells about two months after transplant.

This clonotype turned up a few times. Its specificity is not known. Using unique molecular identifiers, the investigators prepared the TCRbeta library. In TCRdb, the PCR reads were re-called with MiXCR into one record per CDR3 protein. The table shows about 510,000 distinct CDR3 sequences, with about an eighth occurring only once. Germline assignment: CDR1 SGHVS and CDR2 FQNEAQ. V dropped 2 bases and J dropped 2 bases, with 10 bases sitting between them. The CDR3 is 14 residues long. Specimen: PBMCs, mostly from graft donor cells, collected 180 days after TCRalphabeta/CD19-depleted stem cell transplant. The clonotype originates from a female patient younger than 10 who had a stem cell transplant for aplastic anemia, so the T cells may come from the graft donor. The chain recombines TRBV7-8 with TRBJ2-7; D not resolved. As DNA, the CDR3 is TGTGCCAGCAGCTTAATGCGCCTTCCCTACGAGCAGTACTTC. This gives the protein CASSLMRLPYEQYF.